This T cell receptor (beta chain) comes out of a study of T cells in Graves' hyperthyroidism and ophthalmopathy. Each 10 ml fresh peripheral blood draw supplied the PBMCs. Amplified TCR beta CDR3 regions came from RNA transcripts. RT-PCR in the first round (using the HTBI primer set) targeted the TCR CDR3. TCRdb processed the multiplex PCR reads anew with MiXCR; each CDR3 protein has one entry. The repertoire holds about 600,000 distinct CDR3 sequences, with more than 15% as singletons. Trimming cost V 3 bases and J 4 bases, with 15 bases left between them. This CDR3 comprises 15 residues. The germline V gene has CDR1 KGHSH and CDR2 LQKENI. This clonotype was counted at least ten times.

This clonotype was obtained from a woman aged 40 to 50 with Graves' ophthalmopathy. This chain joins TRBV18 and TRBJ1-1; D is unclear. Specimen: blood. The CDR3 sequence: CASSPGYPRITEAFF. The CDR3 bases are TGTGCCAGCTCACCTGGATACCCACGGATCACTGAAGCTTTCTTT.